The next 18 T cell receptor beta chains were all read from a single sample in a study of low-dose radiotherapy and immunotherapy resistance in tumors (dated by TCRdb to 2021 to 2024). Sequencing instrument: Illumina HiSeq 2500. TCRs were amplified for 15 to 20 PCR cycles with Phusion, using a constant-region primer paired with the adapter attached to the V primers. The raw public reads went through TCRdb reprocessing: fastp at Q25, MiXCR clone calling, in-frame beta chains kept. Rows merge per CDR3 protein into single entries with the most common DNA and genes. The table for this sample lists tens of thousands of distinct CDR3 sequences; around 33% of them were counted only once. Roughly 8.2% of the sample is held by the ten biggest clonotypes. Interpreted using the paper, the time point label stands for: after trial treatment. The treatment or condition label, as the study defines it: LDRT plus nivolumab, ipilimumab, low-dose cyclophosphamide and aspirin (RACIN trial).

The source was PBMCs, collected after low-dose radiotherapy plus immunotherapy. These receptors all stem from a male donor with rectosigmoid adenocarcinoma.

This clonotype was detected only once. A clone one base away is much larger, so this may be a read error. The J gene is TRBJ2-7, the V gene TRBV7-9; D not certain. CDR1 is SEHNR, CDR2 FQNEAQ, per germline (reference sequence). The V end lost 2 bases, the J end lost 2 bases, and 10 bases lay between the germline ends. This CDR3 has 14 residues. CDR3 coding DNA: TGTGCCAGCAGCTTACAGGTGTTCACCTACGAGCAGTACTTC. Translated, it gives CASSLQVFTYEQYF.

This clonotype has ten or more counts. The V and J genes are TRBV6-6 and TRBJ2-3; 7 nucleotides line up with TRBD2. The trim removed 2 bases at V and 9 bases at J, leaving 11 bases unmatched. CDR1 is MNHNY, CDR2 SVGAGI, per germline (reference sequence). This CDR3 region has 15 residues. CDR3 region: CASSYGVSRGETQYF. CDR3 in DNA: TGTGCCAGCAGTTACGGAGTTAGCCGGGGGGAGACGCAGTATTTT.

The chain recombines TRBV20-1 with TRBJ1-6, with TRBD1 matching over 8 bases. This CDR3 region has 15 residues. V trimming: 5 bases; J trimming: 9 bases; junction bases outside the gene matches: 12. Germline V gene data show CDR1 as DFQATT and CDR2 as SNEGSKA (reference sequence). CDR3 coding DNA: TGCAGTGCTGGACTGCGGACAGGGACAGGTTCACCCCTCCACTTT. Protein sequence: CSAGLRTGTGSPLHF.

The rearrangement uses TRBV6-2 or TRBV6-3 and TRBJ2-7, with D unresolved. In germline, CDR1 is MNHEY, CDR2 SVGEGT. This CDR3 is 15 amino acids long. V lost 2 bases and J 3 bases, leaving 14 bases between the germline ends. The CDR3 DNA follows: TGTGCCAGCAGTTACGTGCAGAGTGGCTTCTACGAGCAGTACTTC. Translated: CASSYVQSGFYEQYF.

The chain links TRBV11-2 to TRBJ2-1; maybe TRBD2 (6 bases). The CDR3 is made up of 12 amino acids. Trimming took 5 bases from V and 10 from J, leaving 12 bases between them. Germline CDR1 is SGHAT and CDR2 is FQNNGV. The CDR3 DNA reads as TGTGCCAGCAGCCCGTGGACTAAAGAGCAGTTCTTC. Its translation is CASSPWTKEQFF. Full variable domain (missing parts from reference TRBV11-2 and TRBJ2-1): EAGVAQSPRYKIIEKRQSVAFWCNPISGHATLYWYQQILGQGPKLLIQFQNNGVVDDSQLPKDRFSAERLKGVDSTLKIQPAKLEDSAVYLCASSPWTKEQFFGPGTRLTVL.

This clonotype has a handful of counts. The genes are TRBV28 and TRBJ1-1; no definite D call. Trimming cost V 8 bases and J 7 bases, with 14 bases left between them. CDR1 is MDHEN and CDR2 is SYDVKM in the germline V gene. CDR3 length: 12 amino acids. CDR3 nucleotides: TGTGCCAGCTACGTCCTCAGCGGTGAAGCTTTCTTT. This encodes CASYVLSGEAFF.

This clonotype was found many times. The chain carries TRBV7-3 and TRBJ2-2; 8 bases agree with TRBD1. Germline-derived CDR1 and CDR2 are SGHTA and FQGTGA. This CDR3 contains 15 residues. The V gene end was trimmed by 5 bases and the J gene end by 6 bases; junction bases not matched to a gene: 8. The CDR3 DNA follows: TGTGCCAGCAGCAAAATGACAGGGGCGTCCGGGGAGCTGTTTTTT. Its protein is CASSKMTGASGELFF.

This clonotype was found once. V and J are TRBV5-6 and TRBJ2-7, with 7 bases lining up with TRBD1. Trimming at V came to 4 bases and at J to 2 bases, leaving 3 bases not matched to a gene. Germline CDR1 and CDR2: SGHDT and YYEEEE. The CDR3 consists of 13 residues. The CDR3 reads CASSPQGPYEQYF. The DNA for the CDR3 is TGTGCCAGCAGCCCACAGGGGCCCTACGAGCAGTACTTC. The whole variable domain, filled in from reference TRBV5-6 and TRBJ2-7, reads DAGVTQSPTHLIKTRGQQVTLRCSPKSGHDTVSWYQQALGQGPQFIFQYYEEEERQRGNFPDRFSGHQFPNYSSELNVNALLLGDSALYLCASSPQGPYEQYFGPGTRLTVT.

The chain uses TRBV5-1 and TRBJ2-1; D is unresolved. Germline values: CDR1 SGHRS, CDR2 YFSETQ. The V end was cut by 0 bases, the J end by 0 bases, with 16 bases between. CDR3 size: 18 residues. CDR3 in amino acids: CASSLVFTKTSSYNEQFF. The CDR3 DNA sequence: TGCGCCAGCAGCTTGGTATTTACTAAGACGAGCTCCTACAATGAGCAGTTCTTC.

The sample holds many counts of this clonotype. The V call is TRBV19, the J call TRBJ2-2, with D maybe TRBD2 (5 bases). The V end was cut by 5 bases, the J end by 2 bases, with 15 bases between. This CDR3 region has 16 residues. The germline V gene has CDR1 LNHDA and CDR2 SQIVND (reference sequence). CDR3 bases: TGTGCCAGTAGTCCTGGCGTGGGAGCTAACACCGGGGAGCTGTTTTTT. Amino acid sequence: CASSPGVGANTGELFF.

This clonotype was counted many times. The rearrangement joins TRBV12-3 or TRBV12-4 to TRBJ2-2, with a possible D match to TRBD2 (5 bases). The CDR3 loop spans 14 amino acids. With 5 bases removed from V and 1 base from J, the gap between germline ends came to 8 bases. CDR3 amino acids: CASSSAGNTGELFF. The CDR3 coding sequence is TGTGCCAGCAGTAGTGCGGGGAACACCGGGGAGCTGTTTTTT.

This clonotype has just a few counts. This chain joins TRBV20-1 and TRBJ2-3, with 10 bases fitting TRBD2. This CDR3 is 14 amino acids long. The J segment lost 5 bases and the V segment lost 4 bases, leaving 6 bases of the junction unmatched. Germline V gene lookup returns CDR1 DFQATT and CDR2 SNEGSKA (reference sequence). The CDR3 DNA follows: TGCAGTGCTACTAGCGGGAGTGGGGGAGATACGCAGTATTTT. This gives the protein CSATSGSGGDTQYF.

This clonotype appeared many times. The chain joins TRBV20-1 to TRBJ2-7; no definite D call. This CDR3 spans 12 amino acids. The germline V and J ends were trimmed by 6 bases and 3 bases, with 12 bases remaining between them. CDR1 is DFQATT, CDR2 SNEGSKA, per germline (reference sequence). CDR3 loop: CSAGPRDYEQYF. CDR3 nucleotide sequence: TGCAGTGCGGGTCCCCGAGACTACGAGCAGTACTTC.

This clonotype was found many times. The chain employs TRBV5-1 and TRBJ2-7; no clear D. CDR3 length: 15 amino acids. Germline CDR1 is SGHRS and CDR2 is YFSETQ. The germline V and J ends were trimmed by 5 bases and 0 bases, with 15 bases remaining between them. The CDR3 protein is CASRIGPDSSYEQYF. The CDR3 bases are TGCGCCAGCAGAATCGGCCCAGATAGCTCCTACGAGCAGTACTTC.

The table lists this clonotype with a few counts. One end of the junction is discordant with germline, which a read error may explain. J is TRBJ1-4 and V is TRBV4-1, with unresolved D. Germline V gene data show CDR1 as MGHRA and CDR2 as YSYEKL. CDR3 length equals 15 residues. The CDR3 nucleotides are TGTGCCAGCAGCCAAGCGACTGGAGGCGGTGAAAAACTGTTTTTT. It specifies CASSQATGGGEKLFF.

V and J are TRBV7-9 and TRBJ1-1; 8 bases map to TRBD1. The CDR3 has 16 residues. Germline V CDR1 and CDR2: SEHNR, FQNEAQ (reference sequence). Losses at the gene ends were 6 bases for V and 8 bases for J; bases not matched to a gene: 17. CDR3 DNA: TGTGCCAGCAGTTTCCCAGACGCCGGGACAGGTACCGAAGCTTTCTTT. Residues: CASSFPDAGTGTEAFF.

J is TRBJ2-3 and V is TRBV14; 9 bases are shared with TRBD1. The V gene's germline CDR1 is SGHDN and CDR2 FVKESK. The ends lost 0 bases at V and 3 bases at J; junction bases unmatched: 7. The length of the CDR3 is 17 residues. The DNA of the CDR3 is TGTGCCAGCAGCCAAGATCGGGGGACAGGGTTGACAGATACGCAGTATTTT. It translates to CASSQDRGTGLTDTQYF.

This clonotype came up many times. The chain uses TRBV9 and TRBJ2-1, with 9 nucleotides matching TRBD1. J lost 1 base, V lost 3 bases, and 2 bases had no gene match. CDR3 length: 15 residues. From germline, CDR1 is SGDLS and CDR2 YYNGEE. The CDR3 loop reads CASSATGGSYNEQFF. Written as DNA, the CDR3 is TGTGCCAGCAGCGCGACAGGGGGTTCCTACAATGAGCAGTTCTTC. Combining the CDR3 with reference TRBV9 and TRBJ2-1 gives the whole variable domain DSGVTQTPKHLITATGQRVTLRCSPRSGDLSVYWYQQSLDQGLQFLIQYYNGEERAKGNILERFSAQQFPDLHSELNLSSLELGDSALYFCASSATGGSYNEQFFGPGTRLTVL.